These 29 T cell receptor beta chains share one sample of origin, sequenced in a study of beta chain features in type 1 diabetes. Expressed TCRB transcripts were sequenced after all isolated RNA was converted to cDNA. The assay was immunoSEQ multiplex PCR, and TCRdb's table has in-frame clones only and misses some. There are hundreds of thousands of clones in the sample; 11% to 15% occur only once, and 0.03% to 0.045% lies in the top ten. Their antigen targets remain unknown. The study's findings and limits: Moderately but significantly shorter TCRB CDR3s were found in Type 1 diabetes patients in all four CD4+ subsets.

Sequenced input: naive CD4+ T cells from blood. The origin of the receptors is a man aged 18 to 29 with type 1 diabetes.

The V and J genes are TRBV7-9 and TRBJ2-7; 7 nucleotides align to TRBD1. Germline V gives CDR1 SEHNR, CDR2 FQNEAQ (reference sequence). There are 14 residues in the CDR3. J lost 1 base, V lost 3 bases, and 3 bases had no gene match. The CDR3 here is CASSFNRGSYEQYF. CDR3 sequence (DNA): TGTGCCAGCAGCTTTAACAGGGGATCCTACGAGCAGTACTTC. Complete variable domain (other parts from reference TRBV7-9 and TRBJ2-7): DTGVSQNPRHKITKRGQNVTFRCDPISEHNRLYWYRQTLGQGPEFLTYFQNEAQLEKSRLLSDRFSAERPKGSFSTLEIQRTEQGDSAMYLCASSFNRGSYEQYFGPGTRLTVT.

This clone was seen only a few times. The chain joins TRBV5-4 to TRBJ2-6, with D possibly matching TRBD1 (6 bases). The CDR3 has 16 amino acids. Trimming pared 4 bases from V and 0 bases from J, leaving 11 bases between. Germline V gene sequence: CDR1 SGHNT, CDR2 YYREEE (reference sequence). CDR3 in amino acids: CASSPDSPSGANVLTF. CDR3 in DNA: TGTGCCAGCAGCCCGGACAGTCCCTCTGGGGCCAACGTCCTGACTTTC.

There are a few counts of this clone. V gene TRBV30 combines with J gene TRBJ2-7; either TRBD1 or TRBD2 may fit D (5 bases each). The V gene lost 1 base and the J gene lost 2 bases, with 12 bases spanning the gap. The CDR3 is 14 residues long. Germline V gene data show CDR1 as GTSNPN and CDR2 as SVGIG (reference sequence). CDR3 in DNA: TGTGCCTGGAGTGAGGCAGGGAGCCCCTACGAGCAGTACTTC. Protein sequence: CAWSEAGSPYEQYF.

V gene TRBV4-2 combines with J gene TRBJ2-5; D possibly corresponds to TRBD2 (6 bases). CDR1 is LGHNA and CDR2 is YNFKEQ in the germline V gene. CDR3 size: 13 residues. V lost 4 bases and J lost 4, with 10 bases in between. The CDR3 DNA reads TGTGCCAGCAGCCCTGTCGGGGGAGAGACCCAGTACTTC. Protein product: CASSPVGGETQYF.

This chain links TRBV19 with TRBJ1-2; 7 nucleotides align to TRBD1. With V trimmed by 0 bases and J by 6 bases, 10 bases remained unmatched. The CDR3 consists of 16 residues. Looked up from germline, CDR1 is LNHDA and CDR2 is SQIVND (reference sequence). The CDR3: CASSIDHWTGGNGYTF. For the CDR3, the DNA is TGTGCCAGTAGTATAGATCATTGGACAGGAGGTAATGGCTACACCTTC.

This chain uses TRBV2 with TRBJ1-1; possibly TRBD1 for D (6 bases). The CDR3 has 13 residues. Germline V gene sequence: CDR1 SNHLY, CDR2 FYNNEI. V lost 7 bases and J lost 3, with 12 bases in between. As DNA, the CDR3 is TGTGCCAGCACCGGGGGCAGGGACACTGAAGCTTTCTTT. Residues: CASTGGRDTEAFF. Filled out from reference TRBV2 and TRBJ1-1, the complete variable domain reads EPEVTQTPSHQVTQMGQEVILRCVPISNHLYFYWYRQILGQKVEFLVSFYNNEISEKSEIFDDQFSVERPDGSNFTLKIRSTKLEDSAMYFCASTGGRDTEAFFGQGTRLTVV.

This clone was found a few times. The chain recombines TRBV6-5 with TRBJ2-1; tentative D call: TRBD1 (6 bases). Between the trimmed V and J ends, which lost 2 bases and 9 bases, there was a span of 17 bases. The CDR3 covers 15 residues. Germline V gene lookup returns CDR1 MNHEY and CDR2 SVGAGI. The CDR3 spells CASSYPYSQGREQFF. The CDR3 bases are TGTGCCAGCAGTTACCCATACTCACAGGGTCGTGAGCAGTTCTTC.

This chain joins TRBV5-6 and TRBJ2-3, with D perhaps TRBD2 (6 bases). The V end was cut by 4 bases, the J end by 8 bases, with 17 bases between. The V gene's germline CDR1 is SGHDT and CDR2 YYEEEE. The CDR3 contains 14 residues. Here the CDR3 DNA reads TGTGCCAGCAGCCCAGGGACTTTACAACTTACGCAGTATTTT. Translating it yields CASSPGTLQLTQYF.

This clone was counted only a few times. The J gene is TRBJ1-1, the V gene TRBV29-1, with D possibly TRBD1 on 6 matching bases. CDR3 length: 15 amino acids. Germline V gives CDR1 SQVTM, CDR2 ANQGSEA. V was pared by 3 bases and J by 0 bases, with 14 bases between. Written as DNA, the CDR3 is TGCAGCGTTGAGGGGACACTCGTGCTGAACACTGAAGCTTTCTTT. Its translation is CSVEGTLVLNTEAFF.

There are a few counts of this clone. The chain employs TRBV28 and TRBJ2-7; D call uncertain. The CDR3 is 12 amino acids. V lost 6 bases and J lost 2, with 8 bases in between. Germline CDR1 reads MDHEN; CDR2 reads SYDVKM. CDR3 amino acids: CASRETPYEQYF. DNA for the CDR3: TGTGCCAGCAGGGAGACTCCCTACGAGCAGTACTTC.

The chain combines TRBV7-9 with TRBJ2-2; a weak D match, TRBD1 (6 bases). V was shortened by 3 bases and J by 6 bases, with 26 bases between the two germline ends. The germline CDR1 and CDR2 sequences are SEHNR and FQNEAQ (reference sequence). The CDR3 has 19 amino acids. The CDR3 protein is CASSLGNRRDIPIPGELFF. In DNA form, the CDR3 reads TGTGCCAGCAGCTTGGGCAACCGCCGGGACATCCCAATTCCCGGGGAGCTGTTTTTT.

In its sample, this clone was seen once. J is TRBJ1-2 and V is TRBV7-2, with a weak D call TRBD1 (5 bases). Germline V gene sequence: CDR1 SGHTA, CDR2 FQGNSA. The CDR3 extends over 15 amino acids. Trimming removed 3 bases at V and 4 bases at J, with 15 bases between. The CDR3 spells CASSLGQGMGYGYTF. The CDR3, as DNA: TGTGCCAGCAGCTTGGGGCAGGGCATGGGCTATGGCTACACCTTC.

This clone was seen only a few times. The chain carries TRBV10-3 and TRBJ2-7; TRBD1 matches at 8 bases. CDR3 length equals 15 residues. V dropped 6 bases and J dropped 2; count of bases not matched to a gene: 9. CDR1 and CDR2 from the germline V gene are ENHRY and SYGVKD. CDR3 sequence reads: CAIRLGQGNTYEQYF. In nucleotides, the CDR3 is TGTGCCATCAGACTCGGACAGGGAAACACCTACGAGCAGTACTTC.

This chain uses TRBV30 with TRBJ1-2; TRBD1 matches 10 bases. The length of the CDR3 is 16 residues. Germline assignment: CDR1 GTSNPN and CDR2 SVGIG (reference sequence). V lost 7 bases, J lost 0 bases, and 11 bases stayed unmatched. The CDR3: CASTGGPPPANYGYTF. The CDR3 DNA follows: TGTGCCTCGACAGGGGGCCCGCCCCCAGCTAACTATGGCTACACCTTC.

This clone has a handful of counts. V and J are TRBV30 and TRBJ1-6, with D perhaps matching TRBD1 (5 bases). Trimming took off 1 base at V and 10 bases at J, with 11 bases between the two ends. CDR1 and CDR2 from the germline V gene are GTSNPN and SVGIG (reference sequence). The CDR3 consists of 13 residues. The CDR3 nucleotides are TGTGCCTGGAGTGGTGGGGCCCCGTCACCCCTCCACTTT. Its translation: CAWSGGAPSPLHF.

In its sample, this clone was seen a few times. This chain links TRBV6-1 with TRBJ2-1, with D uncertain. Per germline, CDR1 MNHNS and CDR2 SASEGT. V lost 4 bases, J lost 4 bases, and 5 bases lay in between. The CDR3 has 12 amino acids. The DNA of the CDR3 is TGTGCCAGCAGTGCAAGTTACAATGAGCAGTTCTTC. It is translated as CASSASYNEQFF.

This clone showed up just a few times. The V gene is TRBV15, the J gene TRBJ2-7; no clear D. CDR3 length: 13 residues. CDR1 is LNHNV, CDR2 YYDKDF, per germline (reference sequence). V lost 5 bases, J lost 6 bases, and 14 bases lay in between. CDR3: CATSANRPGEQYF. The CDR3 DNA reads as TGTGCCACCAGCGCTAATCGGCCCGGCGAGCAGTACTTC.

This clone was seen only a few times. The CDR3 DNA sequence: TGTGCCAGTAGTATCTGGTCACGGCGGAACACTGAAGCTTTCTTT. As protein: CASSIWSRRNTEAFF. The chain joins TRBV19 to TRBJ1-1; D is uncertain. V gave up 3 bases and J gave up 1 base, with 12 bases separating them. Germline V gene lookup returns CDR1 LNHDA and CDR2 SQIVND (reference sequence). The CDR3 totals 15 residues.

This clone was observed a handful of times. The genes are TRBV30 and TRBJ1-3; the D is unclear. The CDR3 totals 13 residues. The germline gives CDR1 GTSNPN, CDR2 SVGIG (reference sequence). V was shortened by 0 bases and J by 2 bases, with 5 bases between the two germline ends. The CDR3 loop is CAWSVPAGNTIYF. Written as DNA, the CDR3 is TGTGCCTGGAGTGTACCAGCTGGAAACACCATATATTTT.

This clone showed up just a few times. CDR3 DNA sequence: TGTGCCAGCAGGGCGGCGGGGGGGCCTGGTGAGCAGTTCTTC. The encoded protein is CASRAAGGPGEQFF. The chain recombines TRBV11-3 with TRBJ2-1; 9 positions agree with TRBD2. The CDR3 length is 14 residues. CDR1 and CDR2 (germline): SGHNT, YENEEA. V lost 6 bases, J lost 9 bases, and 9 bases stayed unmatched.

The CDR3 loop reads CASSLVSGRENTEAFF. The DNA for the CDR3 is TGCGCCAGCAGCTTGGTTTCGGGCAGAGAGAACACTGAAGCTTTCTTT. V usage is TRBV5-1 and J usage is TRBJ1-1; D not certain. CDR1 SGHRS and CDR2 YFSETQ come from the germline V gene. Between the trimmed V and J ends, which lost 0 bases and 1 base, there was a span of 13 bases. The CDR3 is 16 residues long.

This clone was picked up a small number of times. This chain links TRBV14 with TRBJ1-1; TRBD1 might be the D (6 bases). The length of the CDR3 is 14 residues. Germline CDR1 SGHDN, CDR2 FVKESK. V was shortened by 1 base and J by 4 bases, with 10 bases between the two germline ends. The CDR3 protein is CASSQVVGGTEAFF. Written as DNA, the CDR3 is TGTGCCAGCAGCCAAGTGGTAGGGGGCACTGAAGCTTTCTTT.

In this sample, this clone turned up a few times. The CDR3 DNA is TGTGCCTGGAAGACTAGCGGAAACACCGGGGAGCTGTTTTTT. Protein product: CAWKTSGNTGELFF. The chain employs TRBV30 and TRBJ2-2, with 9 bases lining up with TRBD2. This CDR3 comprises 14 residues. With V trimmed by 4 bases and J by 2 bases, 2 bases remained unmatched. CDR1 GTSNPN and CDR2 SVGIG come from the germline V gene (reference sequence). Full variable domain (rest looked up from reference TRBV30 and TRBJ2-2): SQTIHQWPATLVQPVGSPLSLECTVEGTSNPNLYWYRQAAGRGLQLLFYSVGIGQISSEVPQNLSASRPQDRQFILSSKKLLLSDSGFYLCAWKTSGNTGELFFGEGSRLTVL.

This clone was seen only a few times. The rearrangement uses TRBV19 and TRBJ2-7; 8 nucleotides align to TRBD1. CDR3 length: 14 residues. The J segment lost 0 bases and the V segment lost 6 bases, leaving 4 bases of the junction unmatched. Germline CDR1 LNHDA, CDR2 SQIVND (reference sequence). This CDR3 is CASRRDRNSYEQYF. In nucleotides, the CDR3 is TGTGCCAGTAGACGGGACAGGAACTCCTACGAGCAGTACTTC. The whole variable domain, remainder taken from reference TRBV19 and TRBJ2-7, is DGGITQSPKYLFRKEGQNVTLSCEQNLNHDAMYWYRQDPGQGLRLIYYSQIVNDFQKGDIAEGYSVSREKKESFPLTVTSAQKNPTAFYLCASRRDRNSYEQYFGPGTRLTVT.

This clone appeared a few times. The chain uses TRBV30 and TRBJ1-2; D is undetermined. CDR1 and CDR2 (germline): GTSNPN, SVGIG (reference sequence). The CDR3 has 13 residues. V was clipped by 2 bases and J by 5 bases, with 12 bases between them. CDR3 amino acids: CAWSPRRRYGYTF. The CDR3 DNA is TGTGCCTGGAGTCCTCGTAGGAGGTATGGCTACACCTTC.

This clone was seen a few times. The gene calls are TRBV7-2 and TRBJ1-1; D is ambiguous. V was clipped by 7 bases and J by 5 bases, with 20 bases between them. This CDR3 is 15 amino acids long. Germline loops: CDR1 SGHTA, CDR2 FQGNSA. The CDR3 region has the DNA TGTGCCAGCACCCCCGGAAGGGCGGTGTGGACTGAAGCTTTCTTT. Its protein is CASTPGRAVWTEAFF.

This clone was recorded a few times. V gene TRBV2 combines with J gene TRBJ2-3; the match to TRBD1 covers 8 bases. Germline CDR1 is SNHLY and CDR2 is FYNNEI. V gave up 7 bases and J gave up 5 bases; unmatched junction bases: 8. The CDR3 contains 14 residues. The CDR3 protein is CASNVRGPIDTQYF. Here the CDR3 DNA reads TGTGCCAGCAATGTCAGGGGGCCTATAGATACGCAGTATTTT.

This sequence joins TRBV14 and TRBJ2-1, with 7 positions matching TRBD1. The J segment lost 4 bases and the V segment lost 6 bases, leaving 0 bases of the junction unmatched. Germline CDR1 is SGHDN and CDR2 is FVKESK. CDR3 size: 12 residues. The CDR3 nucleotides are TGTGCCAGCAGACAGGGGTACAATGAGCAGTTCTTC. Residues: CASRQGYNEQFF. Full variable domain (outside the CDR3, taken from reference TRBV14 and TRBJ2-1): EAGVTQFPSHSVIEKGQTVTLRCDPISGHDNLYWYRRVMGKEIKFLLHFVKESKQDESGMPNNRFLAERTGGTYSTLKVQPAELEDSGVYFCASRQGYNEQFFGPGTRLTVL.

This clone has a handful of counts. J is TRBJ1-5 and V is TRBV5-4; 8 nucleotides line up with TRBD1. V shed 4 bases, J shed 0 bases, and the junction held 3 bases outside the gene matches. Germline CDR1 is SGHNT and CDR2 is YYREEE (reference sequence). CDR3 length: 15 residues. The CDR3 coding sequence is TGTGCCAGCAGCCCGGACAGGGATAGCAATCAGCCCCAGCATTTT. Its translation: CASSPDRDSNQPQHF.